Below, 5 T cell receptor beta chains from the same sample are listed, as sequenced in a study of beta chain features in type 1 diabetes. Study results and limitations: A moderate, significant TCRB CDR3 shortening appeared in type 1 diabetes across four CD4+ subsets.

Their recognized antigens are unknown. The sequenced template was cDNA made from the entire isolated RNA. The assay was immunoSEQ multiplex PCR, and TCRdb's table has in-frame clones only and misses some. The table lists around 250,000 clones, around 21% of them singletons. Sequenced input: naive CD4+ T cells from blood. These receptors were obtained from a woman aged 40-49 years with type 1 diabetes.

The V call is TRBV28, the J call TRBJ1-4; TRBD1 is a possible D gene (6 bases). V lost 8 bases to trimming and J lost 4 bases, with 8 bases between them. Germline CDR1 is MDHEN and CDR2 is SYDVKM. This CDR3 spans 12 amino acids. CDR3 residues: CASRTVNEKLFF. For the CDR3, the DNA is TGTGCCAGCCGGACAGTTAATGAAAAACTGTTTTTT.

The chain employs TRBV28 and TRBJ1-2; D is undetermined. Germline-derived CDR1 and CDR2 are MDHEN and SYDVKM. Trimming took 4 bases from V and 4 from J, leaving 10 bases between them. The CDR3 consists of 13 residues. CDR3 sequence: CASSSTYIYGYTF. CDR3 bases: TGTGCCAGCAGTTCGACATATATCTATGGCTACACCTTC.

Here the CDR3 DNA reads TGTGCCAGCAGCACCCGAAGGGGCGGAGATACGCAGTATTTT. It is translated as CASSTRRGGDTQYF. The chain couples TRBV7-2 to TRBJ2-3; tentatively, D is TRBD1 (5 bases). Looked up from germline, CDR1 is SGHTA and CDR2 is FQGNSA. The CDR3 runs to 14 residues. The V and J ends lost 5 bases and 5 bases respectively, with 14 bases between them. Supplemented by reference TRBV7-2 and TRBJ2-3, the full variable domain reads GAGVSQSPSNKVTEKGKDVELRCDPISGHTALYWYRQSLGQGLEFLIYFQGNSAPDKSGLPSDRFSAERTGGSVSTLTIQRTQQEDSAVYLCASSTRRGGDTQYFGPGTRLTVL.

This clone was found a few times. The rearrangement links TRBV19 to TRBJ1-2; tentatively, D is TRBD1 (6 bases). The CDR3 is 14 amino acids. Germline V gene lookup returns CDR1 LNHDA and CDR2 SQIVND (reference sequence). V was clipped by 6 bases and J by 0 bases, with 11 bases between them. The CDR3 protein is CASRQGQANYGYTF. The CDR3, as DNA: TGTGCCAGTAGACAGGGCCAAGCTAACTATGGCTACACCTTC.

This chain uses TRBV19 with TRBJ2-1, with 9 positions matching TRBD1. This CDR3 has 14 amino acids. V lost 5 bases and J lost 4; bases outside the gene matches: 3. The germline V gene encodes CDR1 LNHDA and CDR2 SQIVND (reference sequence). The CDR3 here is CASSEGQGYNEQFF. The DNA for the CDR3 is TGTGCCAGTAGTGAGGGACAGGGATACAATGAGCAGTTCTTC.